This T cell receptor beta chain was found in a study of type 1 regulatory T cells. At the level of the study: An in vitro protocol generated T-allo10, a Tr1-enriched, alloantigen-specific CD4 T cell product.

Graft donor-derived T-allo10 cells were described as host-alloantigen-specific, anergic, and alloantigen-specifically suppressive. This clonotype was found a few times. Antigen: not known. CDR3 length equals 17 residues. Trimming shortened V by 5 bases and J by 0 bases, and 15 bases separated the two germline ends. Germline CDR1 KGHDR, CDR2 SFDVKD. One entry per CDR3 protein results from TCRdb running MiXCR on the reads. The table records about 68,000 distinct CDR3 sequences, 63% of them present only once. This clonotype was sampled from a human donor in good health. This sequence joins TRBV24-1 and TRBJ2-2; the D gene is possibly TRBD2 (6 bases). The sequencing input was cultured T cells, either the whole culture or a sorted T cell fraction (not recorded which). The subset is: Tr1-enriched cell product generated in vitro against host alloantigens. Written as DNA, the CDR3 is TGTGCCACCAGTGGCCTCGCTAGCGCGACGAACACCGGGGAGCTGTTTTTT. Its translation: CATSGLASATNTGELFF.